This T cell receptor (beta chain) came from a study of sequential checkpoint blockade in melanoma. Background on the study: Randomization was 1:1 between first-line nivolumab→ipilimumab and ipilimumab→nivolumab. About two dozen patients had tumor biopsies before treatment and at week 13. Points from the study as a whole: Rising tumor T-cell fraction and clonality meant about 30 times likelier benefit. Pretreatment TIL clonality tracked with response in the nivolumab-first arm.

The treatment is: randomized to nivolumab then ipilimumab (arm A) or the reverse (arm B). Measured with immunoSEQ multiplex PCR; TCRdb has only the in-frame clones, and not every one. This sample carries 2,500 to 4,000 clones, approximately 15% of them seen once, and the ten largest clones take roughly 20%. V lost 8 bases and J lost 0, with 8 bases in between. This CDR3 contains 12 residues. Germline V gene data show CDR1 as MDHEN and CDR2 as SYDVKM. Only a few counts were recorded for this clone. Its antigen is still unknown. The clonotype comes from a human donor with melanoma. The gene calls are TRBV28 and TRBJ2-7; D is perhaps TRBD1 (5 bases). This sample comprised tumor tissue (inferred from file names), obtained from a patient given nivolumab and ipilimumab in sequence. The CDR3 coding sequence is TGTGCCAGCTGGACAAACTCCTACGAGCAGTACTTC. Translated, it gives CASWTNSYEQYF.